This T cell receptor beta chain appears in the sequencing data of a study of CD8 T cells in ankylosing spondylitis. Findings of the study overall: Certain motif variants had earlier been reported in reactive arthritis synovial fluid and blood. Matched synovial fluid from ankylosing spondylitis patients was reported to be enriched for disease-linked clones. What appeared characteristic of ankylosing spondylitis blood was a TCR beta motif of fewer than ten highly homologous variants. Clones that were linked to disease were CD8+ and were relatively rare in peripheral blood.

Quantitative 5'-RACE with molecular barcodes generated TCR beta libraries. TCRdb used MiXCR to reprocess the 5' RACE reads, holding one entry per CDR3 protein. The sample records a few hundred thousand distinct CDR3 sequences, around 18% being singletons. Germline CDR1 SGHVS, CDR2 FNYEAQ. Trimming removed 7 bases from V and 8 bases from J, with 14 bases in between. CDR3 size: 13 residues. With regard to this clonotype: The antigen is not known.

Sequenced input: blood, either unsorted or a sorted T cell fraction (not recorded which). V is TRBV7-6 and J is TRBJ2-2; no reliable D call. The receptor was isolated from a male donor with ankylosing spondylitis. The CDR3, as DNA: TGTGCCAGCACCCCCCCTGGGCAGGGGGAGCTGTTTTTT. It is translated as CASTPPGQGELFF.